The source of this T cell receptor (beta chain) is a study of Tregs in tolerant kidney transplant recipients (dated by TCRdb to between 2017 and 2020). Turning to the overall study: Before combined kidney and bone marrow transplantation, this study identified donor-specific regulatory T cells using TCRbeta sequencing and then followed those same cells after transplant. Several methods of expanding Tregs specific for an allogeneic donor were compared by TCRbeta repertoire sequencing in a few healthy controls.

What the study reported, not specific to this receptor: Biological reproducibility was not examined directly, but technical replication error appeared to be minimal. The most biologically relevant and donor-specific TCRbeta repertoire appeared to be identified by expanding Tregs with activated donor B cells. Because only a small number of patients were included, the study had limitations, and the results will need to be validated in larger populations as well as under other immunosuppression protocols.

This clone was seen only a few times. Its antigen target is currently unknown. Base qualities are missing; no much larger clone stands one base away. Thawed PBMCs were FACS-sorted into unstimulated Tregs (CD4+CD25+CD127-), CD4+ non-Tregs (CD4+CD25-), CD4 cells and CD8 cells. Thawed PBMCs were rested overnight at 37 degrees C with about 180 IU/ml IL-2 before Treg sorting. Healthy control blood came either as purchased buffy coats or from healthy volunteers. Healthy control blood was processed by Ficoll density gradient to PBMCs and cryopreserved; patient PBMCs were collected before and after transplant. Genomic DNA was extracted from sorted cells with the QIAGEN DNeasy Blood and Tissue Kit for TCRbeta CDR3 sequencing. High-throughput TCRbeta CDR3 sequencing, which included PCR amplification with bias correction and internal controls, was done commercially through immunoSEQ. In the original analysis: A unique productive TCRbeta sequence was defined by the CDR3 nucleotide sequence when primers matched, and otherwise by the CDR3 amino acid sequence together with the Vbeta and Jbeta genes. To correct sorting error, sequences shared between sorted populations at a frequency ratio of 2:1 or less were removed; the rest were assigned to the higher population. Sequences were defined as donor-reactive when expanded at least 5-fold in CFSE-low cells versus unstimulated cells and present at a frequency of at least 0.01% in CFSE-low cells. Jensen-Shannon divergence, calculated on the top 100 TCRbeta sequences ranked by frequency, was used to quantify repertoire divergence. For any sample with multiple sequencing runs, sorting error was corrected in each run separately before the runs were pooled. Held by TCRdb, this immuneACCESS table contains in-frame sequences only and omits some clones. Under half of the omission traces to an unresolved V gene where checked; the cause of the rest is unknown. From that table come the V and J calls and clone size; the DNA was used to work out D and trimming. This sample holds fewer than 20,000 clones; roughly four fifths were observed only once. The ten top clones hold 2% to 2.5% of the sample.

Its CDR3 holds 11 amino acids, cysteine through phenylalanine. Only the CDR3 DNA stays, 33 bases, in frame from base 1. V loses 0 bases of germline sequence and J loses 7 bases, and the interval between the two ends is 4 bases. CDR1 and CDR2, per the germline V gene (reference sequence), are DFQATT and SNEGSKA. The source material was Tregs from blood. The clonotype was recovered from a human donor in good health. Rearrangement joined TRBV20-1 to TRBJ2-1; the D gene assignment is ambiguous. The CDR3 protein is CSARDLNEQFF. The nucleotide sequence is given as TGCAGTGCTAGAGATCTGAATGAGCAGTTCTTC.